These 32 T cell receptor beta chains share one sample of origin, sequenced in a study of T-cell memory formation after mild COVID-19. TCRdb reprocessed the 5' RACE reads via MiXCR and lists one record per CDR3 protein. The sample lists 200,000 to 250,000 distinct CDR3 sequences; 27% were seen once. The material sequenced was PBMCs or a T cell subset sorted from them (not recorded which). Source of these receptors: an adult woman who had mild COVID-19 (a few samples of this study predate the infection). Cell type and time point are not known.

This clonotype was recorded a few times. The chain couples TRBV15 to TRBJ2-3; D possibly corresponds to TRBD2 (6 bases). The germline CDR1 and CDR2 sequences are LNHNV and YYDKDF (reference sequence). Trimming took 5 bases from V and 0 from J, leaving 6 bases between them. This CDR3 has 13 amino acids. CDR3 protein: CATSGGSTDTQYF. The CDR3 DNA follows: TGTGCCACCAGCGGAGGGAGCACAGATACGCAGTATTTT.

V gene TRBV29-1 combines with J gene TRBJ1-2; TRBD1 is a possible D gene (6 bases). Germline V CDR1 and CDR2: SQVTM, ANQGSEA. V lost 7 bases and J lost 2, with 23 bases in between. The CDR3 is made up of 16 amino acids. This CDR3 reads CSGRFAGEGGNYGYTF. CDR3 DNA sequence: TGCAGCGGGCGATTTGCAGGGGAGGGTGGGAACTATGGCTACACCTTC.

The chain carries TRBV9 and TRBJ2-3; D remains unclear. Germline assignment: CDR1 SGDLS and CDR2 YYNGEE. V was trimmed by 2 bases and J by 5 bases, leaving 12 bases between them. The CDR3 runs 14 residues. CDR3: CASSVGRWGDTQYF. CDR3 DNA: TGTGCCAGCAGCGTTGGGCGGTGGGGAGATACGCAGTATTTT.

The chain employs TRBV4-1 and TRBJ2-4; D remains ambiguous. The V end was cut by 0 bases, the J end by 7 bases, with 7 bases between. The CDR3 has 13 amino acids. The V gene's germline CDR1 is MGHRA and CDR2 YSYEKL. The CDR3 reads CASSQEWGNIQYF. CDR3 nucleotide sequence: TGCGCCAGCAGCCAAGAGTGGGGTAACATTCAGTACTTC.

This clonotype appeared a few times. The CDR3 reads CASSPEGEYNEQFF. The CDR3 bases are TGTGCCAGCAGCCCTGAAGGGGAGTACAATGAGCAGTTCTTC. V usage is TRBV3-1 and J usage is TRBJ2-1, with D perhaps matching TRBD1 or TRBD2 (5 bases each). V gave up 4 bases and J gave up 4 bases, with 11 bases separating them. The CDR3 is 14 residues long. Germline CDR1 LGHDT, CDR2 YNNKEL (reference sequence).

Written as DNA, the CDR3 is TGTGCCAGCAGCAAATATAGAGCCGTAGAGCAGTTCTTC. Its protein product is CASSKYRAVEQFF. V is TRBV11-3 and J is TRBJ2-1; D is uncertain. CDR3 length: 13 amino acids. The germline V gene has CDR1 SGHNT and CDR2 YENEEA. The V gene lost 5 bases and the J gene lost 10 bases, with 15 bases spanning the gap.

The J gene is TRBJ1-5, the V gene TRBV15; D gene unclear. Germline CDR1 is LNHNV and CDR2 is YYDKDF (reference sequence). There are 14 residues in the CDR3. V gave up 1 base and J gave up 7 bases, with 11 bases separating them. CDR3 protein: CATSRGDSRQPQHF. CDR3 bases: TGTGCCACCAGCAGAGGGGATTCAAGGCAGCCCCAGCATTTT.

The V call is TRBV18, the J call TRBJ2-5, with 9 bases that match TRBD1. This CDR3 spans 14 amino acids. Germline CDR1 is KGHSH and CDR2 is LQKENI. V lost 3 bases, J lost 4 bases, and 3 bases stayed unmatched. The CDR3 region has the DNA TGTGCCAGCTCACCCCAGACAGGGGGAGAGACCCAGTACTTC. Protein: CASSPQTGGETQYF. Full variable domain (rest looked up from reference TRBV18 and TRBJ2-5): NAGVMQNPRHLVRRRGQEARLRCSPMKGHSHVYWYRQLPEEGLKFMVYLQKENIIDESGMPKERFSAEFPKEGPSILRIQQVVRGDSAAYFCASSPQTGGETQYFGPGTRLLVL.

The sample holds a few counts of this clonotype. The chain joins TRBV9 to TRBJ1-6; D ambiguous. Germline V CDR1 and CDR2: SGDLS, YYNGEE. V lost 4 bases and J lost 3, with 14 bases in between. The CDR3 has 16 amino acids. DNA for the CDR3: TGTGCCAGCAGCCCGAGGGCAGCCGACTATAATTCACCCCTCCACTTT. It is translated as CASSPRAADYNSPLHF.

This clonotype was counted between two and nine times. The DNA of the CDR3 is TGTGCCAGCAGTAGACCCCGGCAGGATACGCAGTATTTT. Translating it yields CASSRPRQDTQYF. The V and J genes are TRBV6-7 and TRBJ2-3; D uncertain. TRBV6-7 counts as an open reading frame of uncertain function. V was pared by 5 bases and J by 6 bases, with 12 bases between. The CDR3 covers 13 residues.

This clonotype was seen a few times. The CDR3 nucleotides read TGTGCCAGCAGCCCTTTCCTCGGGGGCACTGAAGCTTTCTTT. Its translation is CASSPFLGGTEAFF. The chain combines TRBV11-2 with TRBJ1-1, with D possibly being TRBD1 (5 bases). The CDR3 has 14 residues. Germline loops: CDR1 SGHAT, CDR2 FQNNGV. V gave up 5 bases and J gave up 4 bases, with 14 bases separating them.

This clonotype was seen only a few times. This chain links TRBV9 with TRBJ2-2; 10 nucleotides match TRBD2. The ends lost 3 bases at V and 1 base at J; junction bases unmatched: 6. Germline CDR1 reads SGDLS; CDR2 reads YYNGEE. The CDR3 length is 17 residues. CDR3 protein: CASSDPQRGGNTGELFF. The CDR3, as DNA: TGTGCCAGCAGCGACCCACAGCGGGGGGGGAACACCGGGGAGCTGTTTTTT.

This clonotype came up a few times. The chain links TRBV10-3 to TRBJ2-7; D is uncertain. V lost 4 bases and J lost 5, with 6 bases in between. The CDR3 sequence is 11 residues long. Germline lookup yields CDR1 ENHRY and CDR2 SYGVKD. In DNA form, the CDR3 reads TGTGCCATCAGTGTCAGGAACGAGCAGTACTTC. It specifies CAISVRNEQYF.

The V call is TRBV11-2, the J call TRBJ1-2; D is perhaps TRBD1 (5 bases). This CDR3 region has 13 residues. CDR1 is SGHAT, CDR2 FQNNGV, per germline. The V gene lost 1 base and the J gene lost 8 bases, with 11 bases spanning the gap. The CDR3 sequence: CASSLAGGKGYTF. The DNA of the CDR3 is TGTGCCAGCAGCTTAGCGGGGGGGAAGGGCTACACCTTC.

This clonotype was seen more than once but under ten times. CDR3 residues: CASSSGTGYNEQFF. CDR3 in DNA: TGTGCCAGCAGTTCCGGGACAGGCTACAATGAGCAGTTCTTC. The V and J genes are TRBV12-3 or TRBV12-4 and TRBJ2-1; TRBD1 agrees at 8 bases. J gave up 3 bases and V 4 bases, and 2 bases lay outside the gene matches. The CDR3 length is 14 residues.

This sequence joins TRBV25-1 and TRBJ2-7; 12 bases align to TRBD1. With V trimmed by 2 bases and J by 4 bases, 3 bases remained unmatched. The CDR3 covers 15 residues. Germline lookup yields CDR1 MGHDK and CDR2 SYGVNS. This CDR3 reads CASSEGTGGEYEQYF. The CDR3 DNA sequence: TGTGCCAGCAGTGAAGGGACAGGGGGCGAATACGAGCAGTACTTC.

This chain links TRBV24-1 with TRBJ2-3; D not certain. Deletions cut 5 bases from V and 0 bases from J, with 5 bases between. The CDR3 covers 13 residues. CDR1 is KGHDR and CDR2 is SFDVKD in the germline V gene. In nucleotides, the CDR3 is TGTGCCACCAGTGTCGGGAGCACAGATACGCAGTATTTT. It translates to CATSVGSTDTQYF.

This clonotype has only a few counts. The chain has TRBV24-1 and TRBJ2-1, with 7 bases matching TRBD2. CDR3 length: 14 amino acids. V shed 4 bases, J shed 5 bases, and the junction held 4 bases outside the gene matches. The germline V gene has CDR1 KGHDR and CDR2 SFDVKD. In DNA, the CDR3 is TGTGCCACCAGTGACGCGGGAGTGGACAATGAGCAGTTCTTC. Translating it yields CATSDAGVDNEQFF.

This sequence joins TRBV7-9 and TRBJ1-1; D unresolved. V was pared by 5 bases and J by 1 base, with 17 bases between. This CDR3 region has 16 residues. Germline values: CDR1 SEHNR, CDR2 FQNEAQ (reference sequence). CDR3 coding DNA: TGTGCCAGCAGCCTCCAGGAGAACAGACCGAACACTGAAGCTTTCTTT. This gives the protein CASSLQENRPNTEAFF.

The chain joins TRBV4-2 to TRBJ2-5, with 8 bases fitting TRBD2. Germline trimming cut 1 base from V and 5 bases from J; bases unmatched to any gene: 12. Per germline, CDR1 LGHNA and CDR2 YNFKEQ. The CDR3 length is 17 residues. The CDR3 nucleotides are TGTGCCAGCAGCCAAGGAGGGACGGGAGGGGGTTCGGAGACCCAGTACTTC. The encoded protein is CASSQGGTGGGSETQYF.

This clonotype showed up just a few times. V and J are TRBV24-1 and TRBJ2-2, with D perhaps being TRBD1 or TRBD2 (5 bases each). Germline loops: CDR1 KGHDR, CDR2 SFDVKD. V lost 5 bases and J lost 6, with 15 bases in between. The CDR3 is 15 residues long. CDR3 bases: TGTGCCACCAGTGGGGGGTCTGTTTTATCCGGGGAGCTGTTTTTT. This encodes CATSGGSVLSGELFF.

The gene calls are TRBV28 and TRBJ2-1; either TRBD1 or TRBD2 may fit D (5 bases each). CDR1 is MDHEN, CDR2 SYDVKM, per germline. V dropped 5 bases and J dropped 5 bases, with 16 bases sitting between them. This CDR3 has 15 residues. CDR3 bases: TGTGCCAGCAGTACCGGGACGGTAGGAAACAATGAGCAGTTCTTC. Its protein product is CASSTGTVGNNEQFF.

This clonotype was seen a few times. The rearrangement links TRBV5-6 to TRBJ2-7; perhaps TRBD1 as D (5 bases). Between the trimmed V and J ends, which lost 0 bases and 2 bases, there was a span of 6 bases. Germline values: CDR1 SGHDT, CDR2 YYEEEE. The CDR3 totals 13 residues. CDR3 nucleotides: TGTGCCAGCAGCTTGGCAGGGACCTACGAGCAGTACTTC. It is translated as CASSLAGTYEQYF.

This clonotype was counted only a few times. J is TRBJ1-1 and V is TRBV7-9; 11 positions agree with TRBD1. The CDR3 is made up of 12 amino acids. Trimming took 6 bases from V and 11 from J; bases not matched to a gene: 5. Germline V lookup: CDR1 SEHNR, CDR2 FQNEAQ (reference sequence). The chain's CDR3 is CASRDRGLMAFF. For the CDR3, the DNA is TGTGCCAGCAGGGACAGGGGGCTGATGGCTTTCTTT. Full variable domain (outside the CDR3, taken from reference TRBV7-9 and TRBJ1-1): DTGVSQNPRHKITKRGQNVTFRCDPISEHNRLYWYRQTLGQGPEFLTYFQNEAQLEKSRLLSDRFSAERPKGSFSTLEIQRTEQGDSAMYLCASRDRGLMAFFGQGTRLTVV.

The chain uses TRBV20-1 and TRBJ2-2; TRBD1 agrees at 7 bases. The ends lost 3 bases at V and 3 bases at J; junction bases unmatched: 7. The CDR3 consists of 15 residues. The germline CDR1 and CDR2 sequences are DFQATT and SNEGSKA (reference sequence). CDR3 protein: CSARLQGTDTGELFF. In DNA form, the CDR3 reads TGCAGTGCTAGGCTACAGGGGACGGACACCGGGGAGCTGTTTTTT.

By frequency in the sample, this clonotype is medium-sized (0.01 to 0.1%). V gene TRBV4-1 combines with J gene TRBJ2-2; no definite D call. The CDR3 has 15 amino acids. Germline CDR1 and CDR2: MGHRA and YSYEKL. V shed 0 bases and J shed 3 bases, with 8 bases lying between them. For the CDR3, the DNA is TGCGCCAGCAGCCAAGATCTGGAGTACACCGGGGAGCTGTTTTTT. As protein: CASSQDLEYTGELFF.

The chain links TRBV20-1 to TRBJ1-2; no reliable D call. Looked up from germline, CDR1 is DFQATT and CDR2 is SNEGSKA (reference sequence). The length of the CDR3 is 12 residues. Trimming shortened V by 3 bases and J by 9 bases, and 14 bases separated the two germline ends. The CDR3 DNA sequence: TGCAGTGCTAGTTATGATCCTTATCGCTACACCTTC. Its protein is CSASYDPYRYTF.

This clonotype was observed once. The chain carries TRBV4-3 and TRBJ2-7, with D uncertain. Trimming cost V 0 bases and J 3 bases, with 6 bases left between them. CDR1 is LGHNA, CDR2 YSLEER, per germline. This CDR3 contains 13 residues. DNA of the CDR3: TGCGCCAGCAGCCAAGACAGTCACTACGAGCAGTACTTC. Translated, it gives CASSQDSHYEQYF.

This rearrangement joins TRBV4-1 to TRBJ1-2; D gene unclear. The V gene's germline CDR1 is MGHRA and CDR2 YSYEKL. The CDR3 is made up of 16 amino acids. V gave up 1 base and J gave up 5 bases, with 17 bases separating them. The CDR3 here is CASSQVRLSPPYGYTF. In nucleotides, the CDR3 is TGCGCCAGCAGCCAAGTACGACTCTCGCCCCCGTATGGCTACACCTTC.

The rearrangement uses TRBV7-9 and TRBJ1-1; 8 bases agree with TRBD1. The CDR3 length is 17 residues. CDR1 SEHNR and CDR2 FQNEAQ come from the germline V gene (reference sequence). Trimming at V came to 4 bases and at J to 3 bases, leaving 13 bases not matched to a gene. The CDR3 DNA reads as TGTGCCAGCAGCTATGTCCCGGGACAGGTCGGAGACACTGAAGCTTTCTTT. Protein sequence: CASSYVPGQVGDTEAFF.

This chain uses TRBV7-8 with TRBJ1-1, with D perhaps matching TRBD1 (5 bases). V lost 6 bases and J 3 bases, leaving 17 bases between the germline ends. The CDR3 is made up of 15 amino acids. Germline loops: CDR1 SGHVS, CDR2 FQNEAQ. CDR3 loop: CASRPGPTRDTEAFF. As DNA, the CDR3 is TGTGCCAGCAGACCGGGACCCACGAGAGACACTGAAGCTTTCTTT.

This sequence joins TRBV12-3 or TRBV12-4 and TRBJ1-2; tentatively, D is TRBD1 (6 bases). With 6 bases removed from V and 2 bases from J, the gap between germline ends came to 25 bases. The CDR3 contains 18 residues. CDR3 in amino acids: CASRQSSQGRGGNYGYTF. In DNA, the CDR3 is TGTGCCAGCAGGCAATCCTCCCAAGGCAGGGGAGGAAACTATGGCTACACCTTC.